Each of the 9 T cell receptor beta chains below was sequenced from the same sample in a study of blood T cells in healthy people across ages. A second PCR of about 7 to 11 cycles used a sample-barcoded 5' primer and a J-beta primer mix. From the 5' RACE reads, TCRdb called clonotypes with MiXCR, one entry per CDR3 protein. The sample has about 1.4 million distinct CDR3 sequences, approximately 60% seen once; the top ten hold approximately 7%. The sample comprised blood. The source of these receptors is a man between 18 and 29 years old in good health.

This chain uses TRBV18 with TRBJ2-5; the match to TRBD2 covers 8 bases. This CDR3 has 15 amino acids. Trimming cost V 3 bases and J 3 bases; bases outside gene matches: 6. Germline-derived CDR1 and CDR2 are KGHSH and LQKENI. CDR3 DNA: TGTGCCAGCTCACCCAACGGGGGGGCCGAAGAGACCCAGTACTTC. This encodes CASSPNGGAEETQYF.

The V and J genes are TRBV6-5 and TRBJ2-7; 8 bases line up with TRBD1. The V and J ends lost 6 bases and 6 bases, in that order; junction bases with no gene match: 10. CDR3 length equals 14 residues. Germline V gene sequence: CDR1 MNHEY, CDR2 SVGAGI. CDR3 amino acids: CASSLDNRGIEQYF. As DNA, the CDR3 is TGTGCCAGCAGCCTCGATAACAGGGGGATCGAGCAGTACTTC.

The V call is TRBV7-9, the J call TRBJ2-5; D is unresolved. Judging by the DNA end, TRBJ2-7 fits better; the J call may be wrong. The germline CDR1 and CDR2 sequences are SEHNR and FQNEAQ (reference sequence). This CDR3 contains 14 residues. CDR3: CASSPNTGRYEQYF. CDR3 nucleotides: TGTGCCAGCAGCCCAAACACCGGCCGCTACGAGCAGTACTTC.

A remark on this clonotype: A read error may account for a junction end that differs from germline. This chain links TRBV12-3 or TRBV12-4 with TRBJ1-1; D not resolved. This CDR3 comprises 14 residues. The CDR3 DNA reads as TGTGCCAGCAGTTTTGGTAGTCAGAACGCTGAAGCTTTCTTT. It yields the protein CASSFGSQNAEAFF.

The CDR3 protein is CATSDRDDLAKNIQYF. Written as DNA, the CDR3 is TGTGCCACCAGTGACCGGGACGATTTAGCCAAAAACATTCAGTACTTC. J is TRBJ2-4 and V is TRBV24-1; TRBD1 or TRBD2 may be the D gene (5 bases each). Deletions cut 4 bases from V and 0 bases from J, with 12 bases between. Germline V gene lookup returns CDR1 KGHDR and CDR2 SFDVKD. This CDR3 is built from 16 residues.

J is TRBJ2-3 and V is TRBV20-1; 8 bases agree with TRBD2. CDR1 and CDR2 from the germline V gene are DFQATT and SNEGSKA (reference sequence). V trimming: 6 bases; J trimming: 1 base; junction bases outside the gene matches: 6. CDR3 length equals 14 residues. The CDR3 coding sequence is TGCAGTGCACCCAGCGGGGGCCGCACAGATACGCAGTATTTT. It yields the protein CSAPSGGRTDTQYF.

This chain links TRBV6-2 or TRBV6-3 with TRBJ2-3; 8 bases are a match to TRBD2. V shed 5 bases and J 2 bases; nucleotides not matched to a gene: 12. CDR3 size: 17 residues. Germline V gives CDR1 MNHEY, CDR2 SVGEGT. CDR3 residues: CASSPRKSSGDTDTQYF. The CDR3 DNA reads as TGTGCCAGCAGTCCTCGGAAAAGTAGCGGGGACACAGATACGCAGTATTTT.

The rearrangement joins TRBV6-2 or TRBV6-3 to TRBJ1-4; D unclear. The CDR3 is 16 amino acids. Trimming shortened V by 6 bases and J by 3 bases, and 17 bases separated the two germline ends. Germline V gives CDR1 MNHEY, CDR2 SVGEGT. DNA of the CDR3: TGTGCCAGCAGACGCACTTTGTGGTCAGCTAATGAAAAACTGTTTTTT. Translation gives CASRRTLWSANEKLFF.

The V and J genes are TRBV10-2 and TRBJ2-5; weak D call: TRBD2 (6 bases). Trimming stripped 3 bases from V and 2 bases from J, with 7 bases between. CDR1 WSHSY and CDR2 SAAADI come from the germline V gene. The CDR3 is 13 amino acids. Written as DNA, the CDR3 is TGCGCCAGCAGTGAAGGGAGGCAAGAGACCCAGTACTTC. Its protein is CASSEGRQETQYF.